This record concerns one T cell receptor beta chain sequence. Using immunoSEQ multiplex PCR, the repertoire was profiled, and TCRdb retains in-frame clones only, with some absent. The table has more than 30,000 clones, roughly nine tenths seen once; the top ten hold 6.5% to 8%. These data belong to a study of PD-L1 blockade in urothelial cancer. Study context: Between 0 and 3 chemotherapy regimens preceded treatment for each patient. Specimens of blood held a median count of roughly 150,000 T cells.

With V trimmed by 6 bases and J by 2 bases, 5 bases remained unmatched. The CDR3 has 14 amino acids. Per the germline V gene, CDR1 is MDHEN and CDR2 is SYDVKM. Noted time point: peripheral blood 6 weeks after treatment start. The study collected 1 to 8 samples per patient, pretreatment and on-treatment. The source of this sequence is an elderly man with urothelial cancer. This sample comprised PBMCs, obtained around atezolizumab (anti-PD-L1) treatment. This chain joins TRBV28 and TRBJ2-7, with TRBD1 identical over 9 bases. This chain's CDR3 is CASRSGQGTYEQYF. The CDR3 nucleotides are TGTGCCAGCAGATCGGGACAGGGCACCTACGAGCAGTACTTC.